The rows below give T cell receptor beta chains drawn from one sample of a study of cytomegalovirus exposure and HLA in healthy donors. TCRdb keeps only in-frame clones here, not all; method: immunoSEQ multiplex PCR. The profile covers approximately 130,000 clones, with approximately 77% appearing a single time and about 1.4% taken by the ten largest. Sequencing was carried out using PBMCs. The receptors were sampled from a woman aged 40 to 55 in good health and CMV-seronegative. Each CDR3 is given with its conserved first and last residue. Fields, in order: CDR3 protein, J gene, V gene, clone size. Clone size is not always given. Where it is, it says once, few, many or a class for expanded clones.

cdr3_aa: CASSGERGYGYTF
j_call: TRBJ1-2
v_call: TRBV6-4
clone_size: .

cdr3_aa: CASSLGTGTGLWGQPQHF
j_call: TRBJ1-5
v_call: TRBV5-6
clone_size: .

cdr3_aa: CSVARGYTEAFF
j_call: TRBJ1-1
v_call: TRBV29-1
clone_size: .

cdr3_aa: CASMGRSLRDYGYTF
j_call: TRBJ1-2
v_call: TRBV19
clone_size: few

cdr3_aa: CASSVRRGTDTQYF
j_call: TRBJ2-3
v_call: TRBV9
clone_size: .

cdr3_aa: CASSLAPPGMLGYTF
j_call: TRBJ1-2
v_call: TRBV27
clone_size: .

cdr3_aa: CASSESSLVYEQYF
j_call: TRBJ2-7
v_call: TRBV10-1
clone_size: .

cdr3_aa: CASSDTYRAPGTQYF
j_call: TRBJ2-5
v_call: TRBV6-4
clone_size: .

cdr3_aa: CASSPGTSREGTQYF
j_call: TRBJ2-5
v_call: TRBV7-7
clone_size: few

cdr3_aa: CASSLWATGEQYF
j_call: TRBJ2-7
v_call: TRBV27
clone_size: .

cdr3_aa: CSGNRQILSYNEQFF
j_call: TRBJ2-1
v_call: TRBV29-1
clone_size: .

cdr3_aa: CASSQKGVRADTQYF
j_call: TRBJ2-3
v_call: TRBV5-4
clone_size: .

cdr3_aa: CASSLVDLPNSPLHF
j_call: TRBJ1-6
v_call: TRBV7-9
clone_size: .

cdr3_aa: CASSQDRSGGPLYEQYF
j_call: TRBJ2-7
v_call: TRBV4-3
clone_size: .

cdr3_aa: CASSFASGDYEQYF
j_call: TRBJ2-7
v_call: TRBV5-1
clone_size: few

cdr3_aa: CASSAQGNEAFF
j_call: TRBJ1-1
v_call: TRBV10-1
clone_size: few

cdr3_aa: CASSPRTGGTEAFF
j_call: TRBJ1-1
v_call: TRBV9
clone_size: .

cdr3_aa: CASGARGAGGLQETQYF
j_call: TRBJ2-5
v_call: TRBV12-5
clone_size: .

cdr3_aa: CASSTGLAGGPYEQYF
j_call: TRBJ2-7
v_call: TRBV7-2
clone_size: .

cdr3_aa: CAWIRVLGYTF
j_call: TRBJ1-2
v_call: TRBV30
clone_size: .

cdr3_aa: CASSLGGTATLGEQFF
j_call: TRBJ2-1
v_call: TRBV5-1
clone_size: .

cdr3_aa: CASSFLQGLGTGELFF
j_call: TRBJ2-2
v_call: TRBV5-1
clone_size: .

cdr3_aa: CASSLLAGGRGKETQYF
j_call: TRBJ2-5
v_call: TRBV7-9
clone_size: few

cdr3_aa: CASSMERTGGNTEAFF
j_call: TRBJ1-1
v_call: TRBV19
clone_size: .

cdr3_aa: CASSDGQVGYGDGYTF
j_call: TRBJ1-2
v_call: TRBV6-1
clone_size: few

cdr3_aa: CSAETGYGYTF
j_call: TRBJ1-2
v_call: TRBV20-1
clone_size: few

cdr3_aa: CASSFGQDPPYEQYF
j_call: TRBJ2-7
v_call: TRBV5-1
clone_size: .

cdr3_aa: CASSQTSGGPRQVTSTDTQYF
j_call: TRBJ2-3
v_call: TRBV4-1
clone_size: .

cdr3_aa: CASSLDQGARGGELFF
j_call: TRBJ2-2
v_call: TRBV7-6
clone_size: .

cdr3_aa: CASSLVGGNTEAFF
j_call: TRBJ1-1
v_call: TRBV7-2
clone_size: once

cdr3_aa: CASRGGGLNSPLHF
j_call: TRBJ1-6
v_call: TRBV6-6
clone_size: .

cdr3_aa: CASSLLGGTYNEQFF
j_call: TRBJ2-1
v_call: TRBV7-3
clone_size: once

cdr3_aa: CASSPLGQHNQPQHF
j_call: TRBJ1-5
v_call: TRBV18
clone_size: .

cdr3_aa: CASSPDTGELSPLHF
j_call: TRBJ1-6
v_call: TRBV5-1
clone_size: many

cdr3_aa: CASSFHGQGDQETQYF
j_call: TRBJ2-5
v_call: TRBV27
clone_size: .

cdr3_aa: CASSLVQGADTQYF
j_call: TRBJ2-3
v_call: TRBV5-4
clone_size: once

cdr3_aa: CASPWGPSRGTQYF
j_call: TRBJ2-5
v_call: TRBV6-6
clone_size: once

cdr3_aa: CASSSGQNYEQYF
j_call: TRBJ2-7
v_call: TRBV6-5
clone_size: few

cdr3_aa: CASSLAGGGHNSPLHF
j_call: TRBJ1-6
v_call: TRBV28
clone_size: .

cdr3_aa: CAWSPMGTGGLTYGYTF
j_call: TRBJ1-2
v_call: TRBV30
clone_size: .

cdr3_aa: CASSRDRGLGNTEAFF
j_call: TRBJ1-1
v_call: TRBV13
clone_size: .

cdr3_aa: CATSRDLRGGGTDTQYF
j_call: TRBJ2-3
v_call: TRBV15
clone_size: .

cdr3_aa: CASMRGGEDTQYF
j_call: TRBJ2-3
v_call: TRBV6-5
clone_size: .

cdr3_aa: CASSETFFATNEKLFF
j_call: TRBJ1-4
v_call: TRBV6-1
clone_size: few

cdr3_aa: CASSRDNYGYTF
j_call: TRBJ1-2
v_call: TRBV2
clone_size: .

cdr3_aa: CSVEVPGGYTF
j_call: TRBJ1-2
v_call: TRBV29-1
clone_size: .

cdr3_aa: CASSGGGRNTIYF
j_call: TRBJ1-3
v_call: TRBV6-1
clone_size: .

cdr3_aa: CASSLGQGYIYEQYF
j_call: TRBJ2-7
v_call: TRBV7-6
clone_size: .

cdr3_aa: CASRLGGANNYGYTF
j_call: TRBJ1-2
v_call: TRBV2
clone_size: .

cdr3_aa: CASSLHSSTDTQYF
j_call: TRBJ2-3
v_call: TRBV7-9
clone_size: .